This passage covers 22 T cell receptor beta chains from one sample sequenced in a study of early T cells in non-severe SARS-CoV-2 infection (dated by TCRdb to 2020 to 2023). Library method: 5' RACE. For sequencing, a NextSeq 500 was employed. The public reads were run again by TCRdb, first through fastp at Q25 and then through MiXCR, and only productive beta chains were kept. Rows matching on CDR3 protein sequence are summarized as one entry with the most common DNA and genes. The sample data list 35,000 or so distinct CDR3 sequences, and about 4.7% of these were observed just once. The ten largest clones add up to 12% to 15% of the sample. Material for sequencing was whole blood. Receptor source: an adult who was a healthcare worker with PCR-confirmed SARS-CoV-2 infection or an uninfected control (not recorded which).

This clonotype appeared many times. The chain joins TRBV20-1 to TRBJ2-1; weak D call: TRBD2 (6 bases). The CDR3 covers 16 residues. V lost 6 bases, J lost 0 bases, and 18 bases lay in between. Germline values: CDR1 DFQATT, CDR2 SNEGSKA (reference sequence). The CDR3, as DNA: TGCAGTGCCGCACCCTTGGACGGGAGCTCCTACAATGAGCAGTTCTTC. Amino acids: CSAAPLDGSSYNEQFF.

The gene calls are TRBV12-3 or TRBV12-4 and TRBJ2-1, with D possibly called TRBD1 or TRBD2 (6 bases each). The germline V and J ends were trimmed by 3 bases and 8 bases, with 17 bases remaining between them. CDR3 size: 15 residues. The CDR3 coding sequence is TGTGCCAGCAGTTTGATGGGGGGCCTTACCCATGAGCAGTTCTTC. Amino acids: CASSLMGGLTHEQFF.

This clonotype has at least ten counts. The chain joins TRBV10-2 to TRBJ1-3, with D hard to call. The germline CDR1 and CDR2 sequences are WSHSY and SAAADI. The V and J ends lost 0 bases and 4 bases respectively, with 7 bases between them. This CDR3 is built from 14 residues. The CDR3 is CASSESILGNTIYF. CDR3 sequence (DNA): TGCGCCAGCAGTGAGTCGATTTTGGGAAACACCATATATTTT.

This chain connects TRBV28 to TRBJ1-1; 8 nucleotides match TRBD1. After removal of 3 bases from V and 5 bases from J, the junction contained 8 bases not matched to a gene. The length of the CDR3 is 15 residues. Germline V gene lookup returns CDR1 MDHEN and CDR2 SYDVKM. The CDR3 region has the DNA TGTGCCAGCAGTTTTTTAGGACAGGGAAATACTGAAGCTTTCTTT. This codes for CASSFLGQGNTEAFF.

This clonotype occurred a few times. V gene TRBV6-1 combines with J gene TRBJ2-2; D is possibly TRBD2 (6 bases). Germline values: CDR1 MNHNS, CDR2 SASEGT. This CDR3 comprises 13 residues. V was trimmed by 6 bases and J by 7 bases, leaving 12 bases between them. The CDR3: CASSVRLGGELFF. CDR3 DNA: TGTGCCAGCAGCGTCAGACTAGGCGGGGAGCTGTTTTTT.

This clonotype was found a few times. V and J are TRBV27 and TRBJ2-3; 13 bases fit TRBD2. The CDR3 is made up of 18 amino acids. After removal of 3 bases from V and 2 bases from J, the junction contained 8 bases not matched to a gene. Germline values: CDR1 MNHEY, CDR2 SMNVEV (reference sequence). This CDR3 is CASSFGLAGEYSTDTQYF. For the CDR3, the DNA is TGTGCCAGCAGTTTCGGACTAGCGGGGGAGTACTCCACAGATACGCAGTATTTT.

The chain carries TRBV5-1 and TRBJ2-7, with 8 bases that match TRBD2. CDR3 length equals 17 residues. Germline CDR1 and CDR2: SGHRS and YFSETQ. V dropped 0 bases and J dropped 3; count of bases not matched to a gene: 11. CDR3 bases: TGCGCCAGCAGCTTGGCCCGGCGGGGAGGGACTAGCTACGAGCAGTACTTC. This codes for CASSLARRGGTSYEQYF.

The table lists this clonotype with many counts. The V and J genes are TRBV11-2 and TRBJ2-7; 8 nucleotides line up with TRBD2. This CDR3 spans 13 amino acids. Trimming at V came to 5 bases and at J to 4 bases, leaving 4 bases not matched to a gene. Germline lookup yields CDR1 SGHAT and CDR2 FQNNGV. The CDR3 DNA is TGTGCCAGCAGCACCGGACTAGCTTACGAGCAGTACTTC. Its protein is CASSTGLAYEQYF.

Many counts were recorded for this clonotype. The chain has TRBV7-2 and TRBJ1-2; D is perhaps TRBD1 (6 bases). The CDR3 extends over 15 amino acids. V lost 6 bases to trimming and J lost 4 bases, with 18 bases between them. Germline V lookup: CDR1 SGHTA, CDR2 FQGNSA. The CDR3: CASRLNQGRSYGYTF. The CDR3 nucleotides are TGTGCCAGCAGATTAAACCAGGGGCGCAGCTATGGCTACACCTTC.

In its sample, this clonotype was seen many times. The chain combines TRBV6-5 with TRBJ2-5; 12 bases line up with TRBD2. The CDR3 sequence is 17 residues long. V lost 2 bases, J lost 0 bases, and 4 bases stayed unmatched. The V gene's germline CDR1 is MNHEY and CDR2 SVGAGI. As DNA, the CDR3 is TGTGCCAGCAGTTACAGACTAGCGGGGGTACACCAAGAGACCCAGTACTTC. Its translation: CASSYRLAGVHQETQYF.

The rearrangement links TRBV7-6 to TRBJ2-7; 14 bases agree with TRBD2. J lost 6 bases, V lost 5 bases, and 6 bases had no gene match. CDR3 length: 15 residues. CDR1 is SGHVS, CDR2 FNYEAQ, per germline. The CDR3 coding sequence is TGTGCCAGCAGCCGACGACTAGCGGGGGGGTCCGAGCAGTACTTC. Its translation: CASSRRLAGGSEQYF.

The table lists this clonotype with many counts. The chain employs TRBV7-2 and TRBJ2-6, with D unclear. Germline CDR1 and CDR2: SGHTA and FQGNSA. V was cut by 6 bases and J by 0 bases, with 6 bases left in between. CDR3 length equals 14 residues. CDR3 bases: TGTGCCAGCAGTCCCGGCTCTGGGGCCAACGTCCTGACTTTC. Protein: CASSPGSGANVLTF. The variable domain in full, with the rest retrieved from reference TRBV7-2 and TRBJ2-6, is GAGVSQSPSNKVTEKGKDVELRCDPISGHTALYWYRQSLGQGLEFLIYFQGNSAPDKSGLPSDRFSAERTGGSVSTLTIQRTQQEDSAVYLCASSPGSGANVLTFGAGSRLTVL.

This clonotype was recorded at least ten times. The rearrangement links TRBV7-3 to TRBJ2-1; D is unclear. Per the germline V gene, CDR1 is SGHTA and CDR2 is FQGTGA. The V gene lost 5 bases and the J gene lost 0 bases, with 14 bases spanning the gap. The CDR3 is 16 residues long. The CDR3 region is CASSPAEQRSYNEQFF. The CDR3 bases are TGTGCCAGCAGCCCTGCAGAACAGCGCTCCTACAATGAGCAGTTCTTC.

The V and J genes are TRBV28 and TRBJ1-1; D is ambiguous. The CDR3 contains 12 residues. Germline values: CDR1 MDHEN, CDR2 SYDVKM. V dropped 7 bases and J dropped 9 bases, with 15 bases sitting between them. CDR3 in amino acids: CASTKGKGKAFF. For the CDR3, the DNA is TGTGCCAGCACCAAGGGAAAGGGAAAAGCTTTCTTT.

In its sample, this clonotype was seen a few times. This chain uses TRBV27 with TRBJ1-1; D is unclear. Germline V gene data show CDR1 as MNHEY and CDR2 as SMNVEV (reference sequence). The length of the CDR3 is 14 residues. Trimming left V 5 bases short and J 1 base short, with 11 bases between. The CDR3 nucleotides are TGTGCCAGCAGTACCGGAGCAGCGAACACTGAAGCTTTCTTT. It yields the protein CASSTGAANTEAFF.

This clonotype was detected many times. The CDR3 bases are TGCGCCAGCAGTCAACGACAACGACAAGAGACCCAGTACTTC. It yields the protein CASSQRQRQETQYF. This chain links TRBV23-1 with TRBJ2-5; D is unclear. TRBV23-1 is flagged as an ORF with uncertain function. V lost 2 bases, J lost 2 bases, and 9 bases lay in between. CDR3 size: 14 residues.

The table lists this clonotype with a few counts. V and J are TRBV11-2 and TRBJ2-3, with TRBD2 matching 7 bases. The trim removed 6 bases at V and 1 base at J, leaving 10 bases unmatched. Germline CDR1 and CDR2: SGHAT and FQNNGV. This CDR3 contains 16 residues. The CDR3 sequence is CASSSTAGSGTDTQYF. The CDR3 DNA follows: TGTGCCAGCAGTTCTACAGCGGGGAGCGGCACAGATACGCAGTATTTT.

A few counts support this clonotype. The V call is TRBV6-2 or TRBV6-3, the J call TRBJ2-1; TRBD1 matches 7 bases. CDR1 is MNHEY and CDR2 is SVGEGT in the germline V gene. Trimming at V came to 5 bases and at J to 13 bases, leaving 11 bases not matched to a gene. The length of the CDR3 is 13 residues. The CDR3 protein is CASSTGTDLPQFF. In DNA, the CDR3 is TGTGCCAGCAGTACTGGGACAGACTTACCCCAGTTCTTC.

This clonotype has ten or more counts. The CDR3 region is CASSPFLGELRQPQHF. Here the CDR3 DNA reads TGTGCCAGCAGTCCCTTCCTGGGGGAGCTAAGGCAGCCCCAGCATTTT. The rearrangement links TRBV27 to TRBJ1-5, with a possible D match to TRBD1 (5 bases). The CDR3 loop spans 16 amino acids. Trimming cost V 5 bases and J 7 bases, with 21 bases left between them. Germline CDR1 MNHEY, CDR2 SMNVEV (reference sequence).

This clonotype was counted between two and nine times. The V and J genes are TRBV11-2 and TRBJ2-7, with no clear D. Germline lookup yields CDR1 SGHAT and CDR2 FQNNGV. This CDR3 spans 11 amino acids. V was cut by 1 base and J by 5 bases, with 3 bases left in between. The CDR3 region has the DNA TGTGCCAGCAGCTTAGTGGACGAGCAGTACTTC. Its translation is CASSLVDEQYF. Supplemented by reference TRBV11-2 and TRBJ2-7, the full variable domain reads EAGVAQSPRYKIIEKRQSVAFWCNPISGHATLYWYQQILGQGPKLLIQFQNNGVVDDSQLPKDRFSAERLKGVDSTLKIQPAKLEDSAVYLCASSLVDEQYFGPGTRLTVT.

This clonotype was recorded many times. The chain employs TRBV11-2 and TRBJ2-3; 7 nucleotides match TRBD2. The CDR3 spans 15 residues. V dropped 3 bases and J dropped 3; count of bases not matched to a gene: 6. Germline loops: CDR1 SGHAT, CDR2 FQNNGV. CDR3 DNA sequence: TGTGCCAGCAGCTTGGCGGGGGAGTGGACAGATACGCAGTATTTT. Translating it yields CASSLAGEWTDTQYF.

This clonotype was found many times. The V gene is TRBV28, the J gene TRBJ1-5; 11 bases fit TRBD1. V lost 5 bases to trimming and J lost 0 bases; unmatched junction nucleotides: 3. Germline V CDR1 and CDR2: MDHEN, SYDVKM. The CDR3 is 16 residues long. The CDR3 reads CASSRTGGYSNQPQHF. In DNA, the CDR3 is TGTGCCAGCAGTCGGACAGGGGGCTATAGCAATCAGCCCCAGCATTTT.